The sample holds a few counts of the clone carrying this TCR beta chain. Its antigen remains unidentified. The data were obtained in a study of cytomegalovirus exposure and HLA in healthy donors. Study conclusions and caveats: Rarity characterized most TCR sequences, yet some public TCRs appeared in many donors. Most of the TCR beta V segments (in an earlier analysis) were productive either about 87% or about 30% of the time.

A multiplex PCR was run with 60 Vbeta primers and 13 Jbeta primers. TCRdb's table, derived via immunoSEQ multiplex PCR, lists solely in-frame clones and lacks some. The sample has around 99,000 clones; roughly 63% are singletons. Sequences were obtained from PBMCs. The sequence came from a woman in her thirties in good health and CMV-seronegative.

The CDR3 nucleotides are TGTGCCATCCAGCGGGACAGGGACTACGAGCAGTACTTC. Protein product: CAIQRDRDYEQYF. J is TRBJ2-5 and V is TRBV2; 9 bases line up with TRBD1. Near its end, the DNA agrees better with TRBJ2-7, so the J call may be wrong. The CDR3 runs to 13 residues. The germline V gene encodes CDR1 SNHLY and CDR2 FYNNEI.